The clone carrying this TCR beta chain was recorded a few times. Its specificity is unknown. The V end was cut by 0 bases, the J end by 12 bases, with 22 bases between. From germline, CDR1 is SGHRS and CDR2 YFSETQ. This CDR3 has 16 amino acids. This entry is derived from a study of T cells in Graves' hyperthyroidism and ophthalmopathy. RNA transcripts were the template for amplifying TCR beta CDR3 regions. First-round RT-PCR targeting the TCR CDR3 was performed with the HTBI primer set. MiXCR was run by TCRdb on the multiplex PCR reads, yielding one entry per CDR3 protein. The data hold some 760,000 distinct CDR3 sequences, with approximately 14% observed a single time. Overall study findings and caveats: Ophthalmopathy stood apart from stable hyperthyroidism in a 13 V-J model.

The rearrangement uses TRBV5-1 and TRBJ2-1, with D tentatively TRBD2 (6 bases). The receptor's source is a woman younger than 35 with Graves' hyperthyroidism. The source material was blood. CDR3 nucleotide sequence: TGCGCCAGCAGCTTGGTGGCGGGACCTAGAAACAGAGGGCAGTTCTTC. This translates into CASSLVAGPRNRGQFF.